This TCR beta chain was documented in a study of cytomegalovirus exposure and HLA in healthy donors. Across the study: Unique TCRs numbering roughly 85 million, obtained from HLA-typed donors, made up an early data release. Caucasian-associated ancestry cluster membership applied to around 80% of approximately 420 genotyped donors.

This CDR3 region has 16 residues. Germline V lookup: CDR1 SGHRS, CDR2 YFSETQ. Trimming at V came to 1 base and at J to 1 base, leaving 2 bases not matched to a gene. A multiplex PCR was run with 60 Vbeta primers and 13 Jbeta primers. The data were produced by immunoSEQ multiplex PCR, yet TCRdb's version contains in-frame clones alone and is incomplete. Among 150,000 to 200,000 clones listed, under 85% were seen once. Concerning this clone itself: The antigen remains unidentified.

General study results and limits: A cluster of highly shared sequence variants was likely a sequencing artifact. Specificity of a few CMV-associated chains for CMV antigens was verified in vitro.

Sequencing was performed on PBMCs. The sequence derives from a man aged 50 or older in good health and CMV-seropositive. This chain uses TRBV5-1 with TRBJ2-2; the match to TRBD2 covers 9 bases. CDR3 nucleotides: TGCGCCAGCAGCTTGAGGCGGGAGGGGAACACCGGGGAGCTGTTTTTT. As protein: CASSLRREGNTGELFF.